This TCR beta chain was sequenced during a study of T-cell reconstitution after alpha-beta-depleted transplantation in children. General study findings and limits: Approximately two months post-transplant, alpha-beta T cells reportedly originated from several hundred expanded graft clones. Recipient T cells and thymic progenitors that survived gave rise to the high TCRbeta diversity observed at day 60 in some patients. Diversity and T-cell counts at one year after transplant derived mostly from new T cells.

It was with unique molecular identifiers that the TCRbeta library was prepared. TCRdb processed the PCR reads anew with MiXCR; each CDR3 protein has one entry. The sample carries over 100,000 distinct CDR3 sequences, 6% recorded once. Germline CDR1 reads SNHLY; CDR2 reads FYNNEI. Trimming removed 7 bases at V and 5 bases at J, with 6 bases between. The CDR3 extends over 11 amino acids. Remarks on this clonotype: What it binds is not known.

This material consisted of PBMCs, mostly from graft donor cells, taken 60 days after TCRalphabeta/CD19-depleted stem cell transplant. This TCR was sampled from a female patient aged 2-15 years who had a stem cell transplant for Fanconi anemia, so the T cells may come from the graft donor. The chain carries TRBV2 and TRBJ2-1, with D unclear. DNA of the CDR3: TGTGCCAGCATGGATGACAATGAGCAGTTCTTC. Its protein is CASMDDNEQFF.